The clone carrying this TCR beta chain has just a few counts. TCRdb ran MiXCR on the RT-PCR reads and lists one entry per CDR3 protein. The sample holds more than 150,000 distinct CDR3 sequences, roughly 24% seen once. The CDR3 loop spans 14 amino acids. Deletions cut 0 bases from V and 2 bases from J, with 10 bases between. CDR1 DFQATT and CDR2 SNEGSKA come from the germline V gene (reference sequence). The sample is drawn from a study of patients and donors after allogeneic stem cell transplantation. The sample taken for sequencing was blood, either unsorted or a sorted T cell fraction (not recorded which). This TCR derives from a human donor who was either an allogeneic HSCT recipient or a stem cell or donor lymphocyte infusion donor (not recorded which). It is not recorded whose cells these are; they may come from a transplant donor. The chain is built from TRBV20-1 and TRBJ1-2; D is undetermined. CDR3 DNA sequence: TGCAGTGCTAGAGATCTAAGTTTAAACTATGGCTACACCTTC. It yields the protein CSARDLSLNYGYTF.